The 12 T cell receptor beta chains given below trace back to one sample, sequenced in a study of regulatory T cells in long-lasting Graves disease. iRepertoire HTBI primers and Arm-PCR of CDR3 regions built TCR beta libraries. In TCRdb, the multiplex PCR reads were re-called with MiXCR into one record per CDR3 protein. In the table there are roughly 400,000 distinct CDR3 sequences, 16% of which are singletons. The time point is: newly diagnosed GD, antithyroid drugs for less than 3 months. After RNA was extracted from PBMCs, the TCR library was made from it. The same data also went into a second study, on T cells in Graves' hyperthyroidism and ophthalmopathy.

Sequenced here: peripheral blood mononuclear cells (PBMCs), sampled at new diagnosis, from a patient treated with antithyroid drugs. The receptors were gathered from a woman between 18 and 29 years old with Graves disease.

This clonotype was counted a few times. J is TRBJ2-3 and V is TRBV29-1; the D gene is possibly TRBD1 (6 bases). The CDR3 loop spans 14 amino acids. The germline CDR1 and CDR2 sequences are SQVTM and ANQGSEA. Trimming removed 5 bases at V and 2 bases at J, with 14 bases between. The CDR3 DNA sequence: TGCAGCGTTATGAGAGGACAGTTCACAGATACGCAGTATTTT. Its translation: CSVMRGQFTDTQYF.

This clonotype was observed a few times. The rearrangement joins TRBV7-8 to TRBJ2-2; 8 nucleotides match TRBD2. CDR1 and CDR2 (germline): SGHVS, FQNEAQ. The V segment lost 7 bases and the J segment 5 bases; nucleotides outside the gene matches: 15. CDR3 length: 17 amino acids. The chain's CDR3 is CASTPFGGLGSTGELFF. CDR3 bases: TGTGCCAGCACCCCCTTCGGGGGACTAGGCTCGACCGGGGAGCTGTTTTTT.

The table lists this clonotype with many counts. The chain joins TRBV3-1 to TRBJ2-5; 9 bases agree with TRBD2. CDR3 size: 15 residues. Germline V gene data show CDR1 as LGHDT and CDR2 as YNNKEL (reference sequence). The junction had 9 bases not matched to a gene; V was cut back by 1 base and J by 9 bases. The CDR3 DNA follows: TGTGCCAGCAGCCAAGTCTCACGCGCGGGAGGGGCCCAGTACTTC. This gives the protein CASSQVSRAGGAQYF.

For this clonotype: A clone one base away is much larger, so this may be a read error. The rearrangement joins TRBV25-1 to TRBJ2-7; D gene unclear. Germline CDR1 MGHDK, CDR2 SYGVNS. This CDR3 contains 14 residues. CDR3 bases: TGTGCCGGCAGTGATGGTGGCCTAACCTACGAGCAGTACTTC. Translation: CAGSDGGLTYEQYF.

Only a few counts were recorded for this clonotype. The V and J genes are TRBV7-2 and TRBJ2-7; perhaps TRBD2 as D (6 bases). Between the trimmed V and J ends, which lost 3 bases and 2 bases, there was a span of 14 bases. The CDR3 consists of 15 residues. The germline gives CDR1 SGHTA, CDR2 FQGNSA. CDR3 coding DNA: TGTGCCAGCAGCTTCGCCGGGACTTCTACCTACGAGCAGTACTTC. Amino acids: CASSFAGTSTYEQYF. Using reference TRBV7-2 and TRBJ2-7 for the parts outside the CDR3, the full variable domain is GAGVSQSPSNKVTEKGKDVELRCDPISGHTALYWYRQSLGQGLEFLIYFQGNSAPDKSGLPSDRFSAERTGGSVSTLTIQRTQQEDSAVYLCASSFAGTSTYEQYFGPGTRLTVT.

The gene calls are TRBV30 and TRBJ2-1; the D call may be TRBD1 or TRBD2 (5 bases each). The V end lost 4 bases, the J end lost 4 bases, and 14 bases lay between the germline ends. The CDR3 has 14 residues. The V gene's germline CDR1 is GTSNPN and CDR2 SVGIG (reference sequence). The CDR3 bases are TGTGCCTGGAACCGGGACCACTCGTACAATGAGCAGTTCTTC. Translating gives CAWNRDHSYNEQFF.

In its sample, this clonotype was seen a few times. The genes are TRBV7-9 and TRBJ2-1; D not resolved. CDR3 length: 14 residues. From germline, CDR1 is SEHNR and CDR2 FQNEAQ (reference sequence). Trimming removed 4 bases from V and 4 bases from J, with 11 bases in between. The CDR3 DNA sequence: TGTGCCAGCAGCTCCAAGGACGGATACAATGAGCAGTTCTTC. Translating it yields CASSSKDGYNEQFF.

This clonotype was detected ten times or more. The CDR3 here is CASSLAKPSGTGELFF. As DNA, the CDR3 is TGTGCCAGCAGCTTAGCTAAGCCCTCGGGCACCGGGGAGCTGTTTTTT. The chain links TRBV11-1 to TRBJ2-2; no definite D call. Germline-derived CDR1 and CDR2 are SGHAT and FQDESV (reference sequence). The V and J ends lost 0 bases and 4 bases respectively, with 12 bases between them. The CDR3 is 16 amino acids.

This clonotype was detected only a few times. The chain carries TRBV19 and TRBJ1-5; no clear D. Germline CDR1 LNHDA, CDR2 SQIVND (reference sequence). Trimming took 3 bases from V and 0 from J, leaving 9 bases between them. This CDR3 spans 15 amino acids. The CDR3 coding sequence is TGTGCCAGTAGTATCGTCGATACTAGCAATCAGCCCCAGCATTTT. Encoded protein: CASSIVDTSNQPQHF.

This clonotype was picked up many times. V usage is TRBV28 and J usage is TRBJ2-5, with TRBD2 identical over 12 bases. CDR1 is MDHEN, CDR2 SYDVKM, per germline. CDR3 length equals 16 residues. V lost 5 bases to trimming and J lost 2 bases; unmatched junction nucleotides: 6. The CDR3 DNA follows: TGTGCCAGCAGTACCCTAGCGGGAGGGCCACAAGAGACCCAGTACTTC. Amino acid sequence: CASSTLAGGPQETQYF.

At least ten counts were recorded for this clonotype. The DNA of the CDR3 is TGTGCCAGCGGGATACCGAGGCAGGGGAGGGGGATCACAGATACGCAGTATTTT. Translation: CASGIPRQGRGITDTQYF. The chain employs TRBV28 and TRBJ2-3, with D tentatively TRBD2 (7 bases). The CDR3 runs 18 residues. Deletions cut 8 bases from V and 2 bases from J, with 26 bases between. Per germline, CDR1 MDHEN and CDR2 SYDVKM.

Regarding this clonotype: Since a much larger clone is just one base distant, this may be a read error. The rearrangement joins TRBV9 to TRBJ1-1, with TRBD1 matching over 7 bases. Germline CDR1 is SGDLS and CDR2 is YYNGEE. V lost 4 bases, J lost 8 bases, and 5 bases stayed unmatched. This CDR3 is 12 amino acids long. This chain's CDR3 is CASSSRQGEAFF. CDR3 DNA: TGTGCCAGCAGCAGTAGACAGGGCGAAGCTTTCTTT.